This T cell receptor (beta chain) was retrieved from a study of CD8 T cells in Susac syndrome. V lost 10 bases and J lost 4; bases outside the gene matches: 5. The CDR3 runs to 14 residues. Random hexamers were used to reverse transcribe an amount of about 0.45 to 1 ug RNA. One entry per CDR3 protein, called by TCRdb with MiXCR from the immunoSEQ multiplex PCR reads. The sample has almost 450,000 distinct CDR3 sequences, 75% to 90% seen once; the top ten hold about 0.12%. Sequencing was carried out using CD8+ T cells from PBMCs. The rearrangement links TRBV12-3 or TRBV12-4 to TRBJ2-5; the match to TRBD2 covers 14 bases. The clonotype comes from a human donor with multiple sclerosis. The chain's CDR3 is CATGTSGGAETQYF. The CDR3 nucleotides are TGTGCCACCGGGACTAGCGGGGGTGCAGAGACCCAGTACTTC.